A selection of T cell receptor beta chains follows, all from one sample in a study of T cells in Graves' hyperthyroidism and ophthalmopathy. TCRdb recomputed calls from the multiplex PCR reads with MiXCR, one row per CDR3 protein. The sample records over 700,000 distinct CDR3 sequences, around 38% being singletons. Sequenced: blood. Receptors originate from a man aged 18 to 30 with Graves' hyperthyroidism. Each CDR3 is given with its conserved first and last residue. The D gene is left open where the match is weak. Some rows mark clone size as missing; the rest say once, few, many or name a class of expanded clone.

D: TRBD1; V: TRBV10-1; size: -; J: TRBJ2-7; DNA: TGCGCCAGCAGTCAGACAGGGGATAGGGGCGAGCAGTACTTC; CDR3: CASSQTGDRGEQYF
D: -; V: TRBV9; size: once; J: TRBJ2-2; DNA: TGTGCCAGCAGCGTAGACCTCCGGGCCGGGACCGGGGAGCTGTTTTTT; CDR3: CASSVDLRAGTGELFF
D: -; V: TRBV14; size: few; J: TRBJ1-1; DNA: TGTGCCAGCAGCCAAGGGGCGGAAGGAGCTTTCTTT; CDR3: CASSQGAEGAFF
D: -; V: TRBV2; size: many; J: TRBJ1-2; DNA: TGTGCCAGCAGTGATGGCAACTATGGCTACACCTTC; CDR3: CASSDGNYGYTF
D: TRBD1; V: TRBV7-2; size: -; J: TRBJ1-1; DNA: TGTGCCAGCAGCCTTGGGACAGGCAGCTTGGGGGACGCTTTCTTT; CDR3: CASSLGTGSLGDAFF
D: -; V: TRBV6-5; size: few; J: TRBJ1-3; DNA: TGTGCCAGCAGTCCAGGTTCTGGGATCTCTGGAAACACCATATATTTT; CDR3: CASSPGSGISGNTIYF
D: -; V: TRBV9; size: -; J: TRBJ1-1; DNA: TGTGCCAGCAGCCAATGGGTAGAGGTTGAAGCTTTCTTT; CDR3: CASSQWVEVEAFF
D: -; V: TRBV7-2; size: -; J: TRBJ2-7; DNA: TGTGCCAGCAGCGCCACCCAGGCGGGTGGGTGGGAGCAGTACTTC; CDR3: CASSATQAGGWEQYF
D: TRBD1; V: TRBV4-3; size: few; J: TRBJ1-5; DNA: TGCGCCAGCAGCCAAGGACAGGGCCTGGAGCCCCAGCATTTT; CDR3: CASSQGQGLEPQHF
D: -; V: TRBV2; size: -; J: TRBJ1-3; DNA: TGTGCCAGCACCGAAGGGAGGGAAAACACCATATATTTT; CDR3: CASTEGRENTIYF
D: TRBD1; V: TRBV12-3/TRBV12-4; size: -; J: TRBJ2-7; DNA: TGTGCCAGCAGACCCGGGACAGGGGCCTCCCACGAGCAGTACTTC; CDR3: CASRPGTGASHEQYF
D: TRBD2; V: TRBV12-3/TRBV12-4; size: few; J: TRBJ2-7; DNA: TGTGCCAGCAGTTCTAGCGGGAGGGCCTACGAGCAGTACTTC; CDR3: CASSSSGRAYEQYF
D: -; V: TRBV2; size: many; J: TRBJ1-5; DNA: TGTGCCAGCAGTGAGAGGGTCCCCGAAGAGCAGCCCCAGCATTTT; CDR3: CASSERVPEEQPQHF
D: -; V: TRBV7-9; size: -; J: TRBJ1-1; DNA: TGTGCCAGCAGCCTCCCTTTTGCAGGGCACGCTGAAGCTTTCTTT; CDR3: CASSLPFAGHAEAFF
D: TRBD1; V: TRBV10-3; size: -; J: TRBJ1-1; DNA: TGTGCCATCAGTGACGGTAGCGGGACAGACACTGAAGCTTTCTTT; CDR3: CAISDGSGTDTEAFF
D: -; V: TRBV7-9; size: few; J: TRBJ2-7; DNA: TGTGCCAGCGGGGGCCCCGACTACGAGCAGTACTTC; CDR3: CASGGPDYEQYF
D: TRBD2; V: TRBV11-1; size: -; J: TRBJ2-7; DNA: TGTGCCAGCAGCTCGGTACTAGCGCCTACCTACGAGCAGTACTTC; CDR3: CASSSVLAPTYEQYF
D: -; V: TRBV12-5; size: few; J: TRBJ1-1; DNA: TGTGCTAGTGGTTGGACAGTGAACACTGAAGCTTTCTTT; CDR3: CASGWTVNTEAFF
D: -; V: TRBV13; size: -; J: TRBJ1-6; DNA: TGTGCCAGCAGCTTAGTGGGGGACCATAATTCACCCCTCCACTTT; CDR3: CASSLVGDHNSPLHF
D: -; V: TRBV9; size: -; J: TRBJ2-7; DNA: TGTGCCAGCAGCATCCGACCTGAAGTGCCAGGCGAGCAGTACTTC; CDR3: CASSIRPEVPGEQYF
D: TRBD1; V: TRBV9; size: -; J: TRBJ2-7; DNA: TGTGCCAGCAGCGAGACGTACGACAGGGACGAGCAGTACTTC; CDR3: CASSETYDRDEQYF
D: -; V: TRBV12-3/TRBV12-4; size: -; J: TRBJ1-2; DNA: TGTGCCAGCAGCCATGTACAGGGTGGCTATGGCTACACCTTC; CDR3: CASSHVQGGYGYTF
D: TRBD1; V: TRBV14; size: -; J: TRBJ2-7; DNA: TGTGCCAGCAGCGAGGGACAGCAATACGAGCAGTACTTC; CDR3: CASSEGQQYEQYF